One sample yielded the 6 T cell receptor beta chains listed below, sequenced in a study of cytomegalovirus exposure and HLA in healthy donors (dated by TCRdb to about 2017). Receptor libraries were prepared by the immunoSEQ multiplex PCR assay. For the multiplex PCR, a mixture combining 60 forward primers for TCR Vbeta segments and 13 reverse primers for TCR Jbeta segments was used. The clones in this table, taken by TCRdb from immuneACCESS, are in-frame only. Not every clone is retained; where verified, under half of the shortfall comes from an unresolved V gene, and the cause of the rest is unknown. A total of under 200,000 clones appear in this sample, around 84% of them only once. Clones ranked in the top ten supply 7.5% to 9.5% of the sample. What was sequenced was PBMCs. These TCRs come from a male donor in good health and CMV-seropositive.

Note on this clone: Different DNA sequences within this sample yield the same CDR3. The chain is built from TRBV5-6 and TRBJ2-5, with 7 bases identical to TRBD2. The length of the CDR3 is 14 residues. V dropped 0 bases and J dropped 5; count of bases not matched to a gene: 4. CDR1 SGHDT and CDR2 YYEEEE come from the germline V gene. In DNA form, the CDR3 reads TGTGCCAGCAGCTTGGGTCGGGGGGTGGAGACCCAGTACTTC. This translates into CASSLGRGVETQYF.

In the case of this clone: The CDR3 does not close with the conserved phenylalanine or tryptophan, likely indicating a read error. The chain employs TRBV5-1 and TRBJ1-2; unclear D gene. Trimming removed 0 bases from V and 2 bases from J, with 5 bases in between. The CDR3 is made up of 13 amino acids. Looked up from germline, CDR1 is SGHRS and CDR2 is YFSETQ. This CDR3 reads CASSLATNYGYTL. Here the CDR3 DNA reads TGCGCCAGCAGCTTGGCAACAAACTATGGCTACACCCTC.

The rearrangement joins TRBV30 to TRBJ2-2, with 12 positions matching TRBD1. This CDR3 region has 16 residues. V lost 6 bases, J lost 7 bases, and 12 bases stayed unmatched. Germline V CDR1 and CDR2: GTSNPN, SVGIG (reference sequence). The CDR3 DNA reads TGTGCCTGCCTCACAGTCCGGGACAGGGGGCGCGGGGAGCTGTTTTTT. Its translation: CACLTVRDRGRGELFF. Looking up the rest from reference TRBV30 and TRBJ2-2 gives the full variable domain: SQTIHQWPATLVQPVGSPLSLECTVEGTSNPNLYWYRQAAGRGLQLLFYSVGIGQISSEVPQNLSASRPQDRQFILSSKKLLLSDSGFYLCACLTVRDRGRGELFFGEGSRLTVL.

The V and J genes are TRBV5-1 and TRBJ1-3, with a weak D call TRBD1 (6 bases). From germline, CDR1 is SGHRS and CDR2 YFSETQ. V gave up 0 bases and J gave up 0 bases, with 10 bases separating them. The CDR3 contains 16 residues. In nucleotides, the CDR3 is TGCGCCAGCAGCTTGGTTGGGGACAACTCTGGAAACACCATATATTTT. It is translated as CASSLVGDNSGNTIYF.

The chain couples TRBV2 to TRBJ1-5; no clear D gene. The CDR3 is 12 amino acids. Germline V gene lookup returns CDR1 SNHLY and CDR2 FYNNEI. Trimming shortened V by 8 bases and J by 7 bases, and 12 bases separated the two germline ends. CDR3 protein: CASRNQAQPQHF. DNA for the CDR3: TGTGCCAGCCGCAATCAGGCACAGCCCCAGCATTTT.

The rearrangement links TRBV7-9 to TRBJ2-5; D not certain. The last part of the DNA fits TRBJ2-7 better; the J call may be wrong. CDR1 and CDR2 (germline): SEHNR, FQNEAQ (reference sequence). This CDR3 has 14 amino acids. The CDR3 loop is CASSSRASSYEQYF. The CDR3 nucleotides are TGTGCCAGCAGCTCCCGTGCATCATCCTACGAGCAGTACTTC.